These T cell receptor beta chains were read from a single sample in a study of blood T cell repertoires in COVID-19. Sequenced by immunoSEQ multiplex PCR; TCRdb stores in-frame clones only, minus some. The sample has about 220,000 clones, 84% seen once. The sequenced material came from peripheral blood. Every receptor here comes from a man younger than 45 with active or convalescent COVID-19. The CDR3 runs from the conserved cysteine through the conserved F or W. D genes are given only for firm matches. Only some rows state a clone size, as once, few, many or a class for expanded clones.

j_call	d_call	v_call	clone_size	cdr3_aa	cdr3_nt
TRBJ2-1	TRBD2	TRBV6-2/TRBV6-3	-	CASSYLTGGPNEQFF	TGTGCCAGCAGTTACTTGACGGGAGGGCCGAATGAGCAGTTCTTC
TRBJ1-1	-	TRBV27	-	CASRWGPSTEAFF	TGTGCCAGCAGATGGGGGCCGTCCACTGAAGCTTTCTTT
TRBJ2-1	TRBD1	TRBV5-1	-	CASSLGQGDNEQFF	TGCGCCAGCAGCTTAGGGCAGGGGGACAATGAGCAGTTCTTC
TRBJ2-7	-	TRBV5-1	-	CASSPLPDSPYEQYF	TGCGCCAGCAGTCCCCTCCCGGACAGTCCCTACGAGCAGTACTTC
TRBJ2-1	-	TRBV3-1/TRBV3-2	-	CASSQGGWSSYNEQFF	TGTGCCAGCAGCCAAGGCGGGTGGAGCTCCTACAATGAGCAGTTCTTC
TRBJ2-1	-	TRBV18	-	CASSPQTDNEQFF	TGTGCCAGCTCACCACAAACAGACAATGAGCAGTTCTTC
TRBJ1-1	TRBD1	TRBV11-2	once	CASSPPRQGLNTEAFF	TGTGCCAGCAGCCCCCCCCGACAGGGATTGAACACTGAAGCTTTCTTT
TRBJ1-1	TRBD1	TRBV6-5	-	CASGKTTGEAFF	TGTGCCAGCGGAAAAACGACAGGGGAAGCTTTCTTT
TRBJ2-3	-	TRBV6-5	-	CASSRGDTQYF	TGTGCCAGCAGTAGAGGAGATACGCAGTATTTT
TRBJ1-5	-	TRBV4-1	-	CASSQDRPSRSNQPQHF	TGCGCCAGCAGCCAAGACCGTCCGTCCAGAAGCAATCAGCCCCAGCATTTT
TRBJ2-3	TRBD1	TRBV5-6	-	CASSPGTGANTDTQYF	TGTGCCAGCAGCCCCGGGACAGGGGCTAACACAGATACGCAGTATTTT
TRBJ2-2	-	TRBV7-3	once	CASSLGVGGTGELFF	TGTGCCAGCAGCTTAGGAGTCGGCGGTACCGGGGAGCTGTTTTTT
TRBJ2-1	-	TRBV19	-	CASSMEGRGEQFF	TGTGCCAGTAGTATGGAGGGGCGGGGTGAGCAGTTCTTC
TRBJ2-7	-	TRBV27	-	CASRGAVGLNEQYF	TGTGCCAGCAGGGGGGCGGTGGGACTAAACGAGCAGTACTTC
TRBJ1-2	-	TRBV27	-	CASSPLTGAYGYTF	TGTGCCAGCAGTCCCCTAACAGGCGCCTATGGCTACACCTTC
TRBJ2-7	TRBD1	TRBV5-6	-	CASSLGGQGIYEQYF	TGTGCCAGCAGCTTGGGGGGACAGGGGATCTACGAGCAGTACTTC
TRBJ2-1	-	TRBV29-1	-	CSVVGGPITDDEQFF	TGCAGCGTTGTCGGAGGGCCTATTACGGATGATGAGCAGTTCTTC